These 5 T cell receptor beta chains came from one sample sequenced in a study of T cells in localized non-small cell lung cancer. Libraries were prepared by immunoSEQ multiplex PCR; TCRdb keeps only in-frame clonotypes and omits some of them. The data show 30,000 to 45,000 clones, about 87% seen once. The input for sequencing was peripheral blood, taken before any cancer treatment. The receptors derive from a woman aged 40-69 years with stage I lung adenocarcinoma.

This CDR3 reads CASSHDRGNEKLFF. DNA of the CDR3: TGTGCCAGCAGCCATGACAGGGGAAATGAAAAACTGTTTTTT. The rearrangement joins TRBV28 to TRBJ1-4; 8 bases agree with TRBD1. Trimming took 6 bases from V and 5 from J; bases not matched to a gene: 5. Germline V gives CDR1 MDHEN, CDR2 SYDVKM. The CDR3 runs to 14 residues.

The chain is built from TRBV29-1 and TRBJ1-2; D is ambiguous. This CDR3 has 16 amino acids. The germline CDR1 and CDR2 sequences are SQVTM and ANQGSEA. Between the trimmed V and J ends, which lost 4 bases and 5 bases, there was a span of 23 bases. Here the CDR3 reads CSVALSTRRAPYGYTF. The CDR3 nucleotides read TGCAGCGTTGCCCTTTCCACACGACGGGCCCCTTATGGCTACACCTTC.

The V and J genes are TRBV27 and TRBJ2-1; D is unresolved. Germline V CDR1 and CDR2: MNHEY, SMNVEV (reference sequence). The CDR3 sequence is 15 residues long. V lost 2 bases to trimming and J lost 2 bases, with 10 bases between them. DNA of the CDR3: TGTGCCAGCAGTTTACGGTTGAAAGCCTACAATGAGCAGTTCTTC. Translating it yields CASSLRLKAYNEQFF.

The CDR3 here is CASRGVGQGSYGYTF. CDR3 nucleotide sequence: TGTGCCAGCAGGGGCGTAGGTCAGGGAAGCTATGGCTACACCTTC. The rearrangement links TRBV28 to TRBJ1-2, with D tentatively TRBD1 (5 bases). This CDR3 contains 15 residues. Trimming left V 6 bases short and J 4 bases short, with 18 bases between. CDR1 MDHEN and CDR2 SYDVKM come from the germline V gene.

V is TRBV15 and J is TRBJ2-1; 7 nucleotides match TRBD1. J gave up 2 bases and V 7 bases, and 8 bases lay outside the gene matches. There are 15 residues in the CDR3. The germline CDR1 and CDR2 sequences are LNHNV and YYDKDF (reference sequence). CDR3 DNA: TGTGCCACCATTCTCGACAGGGAACCCTACAATGAGCAGTTCTTC. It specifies CATILDREPYNEQFF. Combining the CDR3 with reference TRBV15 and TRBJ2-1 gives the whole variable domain DAMVIQNPRYQVTQFGKPVTLSCSQTLNHNVMYWYQQKSSQAPKLLFHYYDKDFNNEADTPDNFQSRRPNTSFCFLDIRSPGLGDTAMYLCATILDREPYNEQFFGPGTRLTVL.